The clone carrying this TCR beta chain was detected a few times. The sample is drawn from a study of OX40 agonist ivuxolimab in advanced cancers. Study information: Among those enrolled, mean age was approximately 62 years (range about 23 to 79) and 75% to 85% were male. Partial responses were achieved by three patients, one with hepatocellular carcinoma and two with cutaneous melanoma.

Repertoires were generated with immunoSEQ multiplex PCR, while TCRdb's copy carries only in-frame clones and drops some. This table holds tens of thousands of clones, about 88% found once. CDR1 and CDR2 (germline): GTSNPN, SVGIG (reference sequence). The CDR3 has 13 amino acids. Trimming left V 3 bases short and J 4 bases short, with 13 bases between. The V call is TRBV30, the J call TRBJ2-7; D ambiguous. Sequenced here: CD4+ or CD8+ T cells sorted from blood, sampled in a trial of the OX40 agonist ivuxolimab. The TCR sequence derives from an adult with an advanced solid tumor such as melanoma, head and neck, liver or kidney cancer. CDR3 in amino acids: CAWSPPLSYEQYF. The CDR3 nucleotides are TGTGCCTGGAGCCCCCCCCTGAGTTACGAGCAGTACTTC.